The 21 T cell receptor beta chains given below trace back to one sample, sequenced in a study of cytomegalovirus exposure and HLA in healthy donors. The PCR was carried out with 60 Vbeta primers and 13 Jbeta primers. Generated by immunoSEQ multiplex PCR, the TCRdb table keeps only in-frame clones and is missing some. The sample lists some 160,000 clones, around 80% occurring once. Sequencing was done on a sample of PBMCs. The receptors stem from a male donor in good health and CMV-seronegative.

V gene TRBV18 combines with J gene TRBJ2-7, with TRBD2 matching over 13 bases. Losses at the gene ends were 3 bases for V and 3 bases for J; bases not matched to a gene: 5. This CDR3 region has 16 residues. The germline V gene has CDR1 KGHSH and CDR2 LQKENI. DNA of the CDR3: TGTGCCAGCTCACCGGGGACTAGCGGGACCAGCTACGAGCAGTACTTC. Residues: CASSPGTSGTSYEQYF.

The rearrangement joins TRBV7-9 to TRBJ2-1, with a possible D match to TRBD2 (5 bases). Trimming removed 7 bases at V and 0 bases at J, with 13 bases between. This CDR3 spans 15 amino acids. Per the germline V gene, CDR1 is SEHNR and CDR2 is FQNEAQ (reference sequence). CDR3 DNA: TGTGCCAGCAACCCCGACGGAGGCTCCTACAATGAGCAGTTCTTC. It codes for CASNPDGGSYNEQFF.

CDR3 protein: CASSPSVGGDRNTQYF. The CDR3 DNA sequence: TGTGCCAGCAGCCCGAGTGTTGGGGGCGATCGAAATACGCAGTATTTT. The chain carries TRBV7-3 and TRBJ2-3, with a tentative D call TRBD1 (6 bases). Per germline, CDR1 SGHTA and CDR2 FQGTGA. Trimming pared 5 bases from V and 7 bases from J, leaving 22 bases between. CDR3 size: 16 residues.

The J gene is TRBJ2-7, the V gene TRBV4-3; 9 nucleotides agree with TRBD2. The CDR3 loop spans 15 amino acids. Looked up from germline, CDR1 is LGHNA and CDR2 is YSLEER. Trimming at V came to 1 base and at J to 0 bases, leaving 1 base not matched to a gene. CDR3 loop: CASSQVSGSSYEQYF. CDR3 nucleotide sequence: TGCGCCAGCAGCCAAGTTAGCGGGAGCTCCTACGAGCAGTACTTC.

The gene calls are TRBV29-1 and TRBJ2-4, with a possible D match to TRBD2 (6 bases). The V and J ends lost 4 bases and 0 bases respectively, with 10 bases between them. Germline CDR1 SQVTM, CDR2 ANQGSEA. The CDR3 runs 14 residues. DNA for the CDR3: TGCAGCGTTGGACCGGGAGTAGCCAAAAACATTCAGTACTTC. Translation gives CSVGPGVAKNIQYF.

The chain has TRBV4-3 and TRBJ2-1; D not resolved. The CDR3 is made up of 15 amino acids. From germline, CDR1 is LGHNA and CDR2 YSLEER. V lost 1 base and J 7 bases, leaving 14 bases between the germline ends. The CDR3 loop is CASSQGALSSNEQFF. The DNA for the CDR3 is TGCGCCAGCAGCCAAGGGGCCTTGTCGTCTAATGAGCAGTTCTTC.

The chain couples TRBV4-1 to TRBJ2-3; perhaps TRBD2 as D (5 bases). The CDR3 runs to 15 residues. Germline loops: CDR1 MGHRA, CDR2 YSYEKL. V was shortened by 0 bases and J by 8 bases, with 15 bases between the two germline ends. The CDR3 DNA is TGCGCCAGCAGCCAAGATATCGGGAACTCCGGTACGCAGTATTTT. The encoded protein is CASSQDIGNSGTQYF.

This chain connects TRBV19 to TRBJ2-3, with 9 nucleotides matching TRBD2. Germline assignment: CDR1 LNHDA and CDR2 SQIVND (reference sequence). This CDR3 has 15 residues. V was pared by 3 bases and J by 4 bases, with 5 bases of the junction left unmatched. The CDR3 coding sequence is TGTGCCAGTAGTATTTCAAGCGGGAGGCCAGATACGCAGTATTTT. This codes for CASSISSGRPDTQYF.

This chain uses TRBV7-8 with TRBJ2-3; D gene ambiguous. Trimming removed 0 bases at V and 2 bases at J, with 9 bases between. Germline values: CDR1 SGHVS, CDR2 FQNEAQ. This CDR3 is 15 amino acids long. CDR3 sequence reads: CASSLAQLFTDTQYF. The CDR3 nucleotides are TGTGCCAGCAGCTTAGCACAGCTATTCACAGATACGCAGTATTTT.

The chain combines TRBV27 with TRBJ1-1, with 9 bases matching TRBD1. With 8 bases clipped from V and 7 bases from J, the junction kept 14 bases outside the gene matches. Germline V lookup: CDR1 MNHEY, CDR2 SMNVEV (reference sequence). This CDR3 is 15 amino acids long. The CDR3 loop reads CASRRRDRAGFEAFF. CDR3 bases: TGTGCCAGCCGCCGCCGGGACAGGGCGGGCTTTGAAGCTTTCTTT.

The chain employs TRBV27 and TRBJ1-1, with TRBD1 identical over 10 bases. CDR1 is MNHEY, CDR2 SMNVEV, per germline (reference sequence). V shed 5 bases, J shed 1 base, and the junction held 7 bases outside the gene matches. The length of the CDR3 is 16 residues. This CDR3 reads CASSLRTGGRNTEAFF. CDR3 nucleotides: TGTGCCAGCAGTCTCCGGACAGGGGGTCGGAACACTGAAGCTTTCTTT.

The CDR3 coding sequence is TGTGCCAGCAGGACAGGGGGTTCGACCTACGAGCAGTACTTC. Its translation is CASRTGGSTYEQYF. This chain links TRBV7-2 with TRBJ2-7, with 9 bases aligning to TRBD1. CDR3 length equals 14 residues. Germline trimming cut 6 bases from V and 2 bases from J; bases unmatched to any gene: 5. Germline V lookup: CDR1 SGHTA, CDR2 FQGNSA.

This clone has a single count. The chain recombines TRBV9 with TRBJ2-3, with TRBD2 as a possible D gene (5 bases). Germline CDR1 and CDR2: SGDLS and YYNGEE. Trimming stripped 6 bases from V and 4 bases from J, with 15 bases between. The CDR3 runs 14 residues. CDR3 coding DNA: TGTGCCAGCACCCCGGGATACCGTGCAGATACGCAGTATTTT. This codes for CASTPGYRADTQYF. The full variable domain, with the rest looked up from reference TRBV9 and TRBJ2-3, is DSGVTQTPKHLITATGQRVTLRCSPRSGDLSVYWYQQSLDQGLQFLIQYYNGEERAKGNILERFSAQQFPDLHSELNLSSLELGDSALYFCASTPGYRADTQYFGPGTRLTVL.

The V and J genes are TRBV7-2 and TRBJ2-2; tentative D call: TRBD1 (5 bases). The ends were cut back, 6 bases at V and 4 bases at J, with 9 bases in the middle. This CDR3 contains 13 residues. CDR1 is SGHTA and CDR2 is FQGNSA in the germline V gene. The chain's CDR3 is CASRPQGTGELFF. The CDR3 bases are TGTGCCAGCAGACCTCAGGGCACCGGGGAGCTGTTTTTT.

The chain carries TRBV7-2 and TRBJ2-7; no reliable D call. In germline, CDR1 is SGHTA, CDR2 FQGNSA. The V end lost 1 base, the J end lost 2 bases, and 12 bases lay between the germline ends. The CDR3 loop spans 15 amino acids. CDR3 amino acids: CASSLGGSATYEQYF. The DNA of the CDR3 is TGTGCCAGCAGCTTAGGCGGCAGTGCTACCTACGAGCAGTACTTC.

The chain carries TRBV19 and TRBJ1-1, with D maybe TRBD1 (5 bases). This CDR3 is built from 17 residues. Trimming stripped 0 bases from V and 1 base from J, with 15 bases between. Germline V gene sequence: CDR1 LNHDA, CDR2 SQIVND (reference sequence). CDR3 coding DNA: TGTGCCAGTAGTATAGATCGGGAGGGGCGGGCGAACACTGAAGCTTTCTTT. It encodes CASSIDREGRANTEAFF.

The chain recombines TRBV7-2 with TRBJ2-7; D gene uncertain. CDR3 length: 14 residues. V shed 1 base and J shed 4 bases, with 11 bases lying between them. The germline gives CDR1 SGHTA, CDR2 FQGNSA. CDR3 nucleotides: TGTGCCAGCAGCTTAGACACCCCCCGATACGAGCAGTACTTC. Translating it yields CASSLDTPRYEQYF.

Only a few counts were recorded for this clone. The genes are TRBV11-2 and TRBJ2-2; D is possibly TRBD1 (5 bases). The ends were cut back, 5 bases at V and 6 bases at J, with 10 bases in the middle. CDR1 and CDR2 from the germline V gene are SGHAT and FQNNGV. The CDR3 has 13 amino acids. The CDR3 sequence is CASSPGWAGELFF. The CDR3 nucleotides are TGTGCCAGCAGCCCAGGGTGGGCCGGGGAGCTGTTTTTT.

This clone has only a few counts. The chain couples TRBV11-2 to TRBJ2-1; perhaps TRBD1 as D (6 bases). The CDR3 contains 15 residues. CDR1 and CDR2 from the germline V gene are SGHAT and FQNNGV. V gave up 1 base and J gave up 0 bases, with 7 bases separating them. CDR3 nucleotides: TGTGCCAGCAGCTTAGTAGGGGGCTCCTACAATGAGCAGTTCTTC. Translated, it gives CASSLVGGSYNEQFF.

This chain connects TRBV14 to TRBJ2-2, with TRBD1 as a possible D gene (5 bases). The CDR3 has 15 amino acids. V was shortened by 0 bases and J by 5 bases, with 10 bases between the two germline ends. The V gene's germline CDR1 is SGHDN and CDR2 FVKESK. In nucleotides, the CDR3 is TGTGCCAGCAGCCAAGAAGGGGTATGGACCGGGGAGCTGTTTTTT. Protein product: CASSQEGVWTGELFF.

This chain uses TRBV7-9 with TRBJ1-2; D perhaps matches TRBD1 (5 bases). Trimming stripped 5 bases from V and 2 bases from J, with 15 bases between. Germline V CDR1 and CDR2: SEHNR, FQNEAQ (reference sequence). This CDR3 is built from 15 residues. Here the CDR3 DNA reads TGTGCCAGCAGCCCCTTTCAGGGCAGAAACTATGGCTACACCTTC. Amino acid sequence: CASSPFQGRNYGYTF.